Listed here are 3 T cell receptor beta chains from one sample, sequenced in a study of tumor-infiltrating lymphocytes in primary liver carcinoma. With a constant-region primer, TCR beta cDNA was made from 450 to 500 ng of total RNA. Three rounds of nested multiplex PCR with slightly modified ARM-PCR produced TCR beta libraries. The two initial PCR rounds, roughly 10 cycles each, used TRBV1-TRBV30 forward and C-beta reverse primers. A single record per CDR3 protein comes from TCRdb applying MiXCR to the multiplex PCR reads. The data show around 100,000 distinct CDR3 sequences, about 70% seen once. Bulk tissue was left unsorted, and RNA and DNA were co-extracted from about 19-30 mg of it. Sequences were obtained from liver tumor tissue from sampling region 5. This sample's subset: tumor region T5, tumor centre. The origin of the receptors is a woman aged 55-69 years with primary liver carcinoma and hepatitis B virus infection.

This clonotype counts as medium-sized. This chain uses TRBV5-4 with TRBJ1-2; possible D gene TRBD1, 5 bases. Between the trimmed V and J ends, which lost 0 bases and 5 bases, there was a span of 17 bases. The CDR3 has 16 amino acids. Germline V gives CDR1 SGHNT, CDR2 YYREEE (reference sequence). In nucleotides, the CDR3 is TGTGCCAGCAGCTTGGCTCCACGCGGGACTGGATATGGCTACACCTTC. This encodes CASSLAPRGTGYGYTF.

This clonotype has ten or more counts. The rearrangement uses TRBV7-8 and TRBJ1-3, with a tentative D call TRBD1 (5 bases). The germline CDR1 and CDR2 sequences are SGHVS and FQNEAQ. CDR3 length: 14 residues. Between the trimmed V and J ends, which lost 5 bases and 2 bases, there was a span of 10 bases. CDR3: CASSAQGTGNTIYF. For the CDR3, the DNA is TGTGCCAGCAGCGCCCAGGGTACTGGAAACACCATATATTTT.

On this clonotype itself: Being one base from a much bigger clone, this may be a read error. V and J are TRBV7-3 and TRBJ2-7; TRBD1 might be the D (6 bases). The CDR3 is 13 amino acids. Germline values: CDR1 SGHTA, CDR2 FQGTGA. As DNA, the CDR3 is TGTGCCAGCGGCTTAACTACAGGGACCGAGCAGTACTTC. Protein product: CASGLTTGTEQYF.